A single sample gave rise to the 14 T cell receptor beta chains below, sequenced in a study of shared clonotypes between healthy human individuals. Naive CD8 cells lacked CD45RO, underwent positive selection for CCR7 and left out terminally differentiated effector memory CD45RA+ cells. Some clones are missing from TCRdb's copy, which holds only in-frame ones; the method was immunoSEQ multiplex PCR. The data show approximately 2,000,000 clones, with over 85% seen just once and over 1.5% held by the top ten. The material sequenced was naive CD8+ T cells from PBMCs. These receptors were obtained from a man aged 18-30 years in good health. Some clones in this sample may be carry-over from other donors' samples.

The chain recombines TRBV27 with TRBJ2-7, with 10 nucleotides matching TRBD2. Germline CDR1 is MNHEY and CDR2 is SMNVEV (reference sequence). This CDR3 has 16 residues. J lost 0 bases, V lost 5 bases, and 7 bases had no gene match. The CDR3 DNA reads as TGTGCCAGCAGTATGAAGCGGGAGGGGGTCTCCTACGAGCAGTACTTC. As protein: CASSMKREGVSYEQYF.

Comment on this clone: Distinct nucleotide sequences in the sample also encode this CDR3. The CDR3 loop is CSVVVGNTGELFF. The CDR3 DNA reads as TGCAGCGTTGTGGTAGGAAACACCGGGGAGCTGTTTTTT. The rearrangement links TRBV29-1 to TRBJ2-2; unclear D gene. Trimming removed 4 bases from V and 2 bases from J, with 8 bases in between. Germline V gene sequence: CDR1 SQVTM, CDR2 ANQGSEA. This CDR3 is 13 amino acids long.

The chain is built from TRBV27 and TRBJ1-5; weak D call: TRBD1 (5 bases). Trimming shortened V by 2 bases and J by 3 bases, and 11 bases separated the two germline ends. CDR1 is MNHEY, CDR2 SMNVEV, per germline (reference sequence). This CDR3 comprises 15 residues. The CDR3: CASSLDRNINQPQHF. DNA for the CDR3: TGTGCCAGCAGTTTAGACAGAAACATCAATCAGCCCCAGCATTTT.

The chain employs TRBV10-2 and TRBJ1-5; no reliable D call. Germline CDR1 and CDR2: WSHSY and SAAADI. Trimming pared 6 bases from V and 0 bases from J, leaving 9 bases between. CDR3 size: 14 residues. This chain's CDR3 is CASRPDGSNQPQHF. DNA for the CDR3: TGCGCCAGCAGGCCGGACGGTAGCAATCAGCCCCAGCATTTT.

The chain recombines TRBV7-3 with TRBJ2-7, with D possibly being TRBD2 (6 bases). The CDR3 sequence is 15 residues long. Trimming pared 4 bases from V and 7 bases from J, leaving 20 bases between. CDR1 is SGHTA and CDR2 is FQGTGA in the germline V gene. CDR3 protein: CASSSGGGRGSEQYF. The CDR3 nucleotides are TGTGCCAGCAGCTCCGGGGGTGGAAGGGGCTCTGAGCAGTACTTC. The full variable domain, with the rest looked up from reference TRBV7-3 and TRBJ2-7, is GAGVSQTPSNKVTEKGKYVELRCDPISGHTALYWYRQSLGQGPEFLIYFQGTGAADDSGLPNDRFFAVRPEGSVSTLKIQRTERGDSAVYLCASSSGGGRGSEQYFGPGTRLTVT.

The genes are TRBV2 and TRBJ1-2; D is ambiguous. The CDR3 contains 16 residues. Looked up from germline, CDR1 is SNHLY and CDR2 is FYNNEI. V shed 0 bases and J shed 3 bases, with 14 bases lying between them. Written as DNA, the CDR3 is TGTGCCAGCAGTGAAGCGCCCCGGGGTACCCACTATGGCTACACCTTC. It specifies CASSEAPRGTHYGYTF.

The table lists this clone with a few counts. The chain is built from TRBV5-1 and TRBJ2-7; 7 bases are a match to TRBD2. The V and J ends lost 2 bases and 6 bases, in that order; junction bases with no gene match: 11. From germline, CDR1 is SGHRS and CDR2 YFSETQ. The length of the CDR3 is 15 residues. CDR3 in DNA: TGCGCCAGCAGCTTAAGCGGGGCGGGCCTTTCCGAGCAGTACTTC. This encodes CASSLSGAGLSEQYF.

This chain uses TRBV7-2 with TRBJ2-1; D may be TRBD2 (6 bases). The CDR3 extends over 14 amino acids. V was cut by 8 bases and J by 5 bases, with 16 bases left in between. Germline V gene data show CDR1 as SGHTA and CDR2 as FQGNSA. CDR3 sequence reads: CASRTGRGDNEQFF. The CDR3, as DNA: TGTGCCAGCCGGACCGGGAGAGGCGACAATGAGCAGTTCTTC.

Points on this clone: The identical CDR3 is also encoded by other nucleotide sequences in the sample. CDR3 protein: CASSQDRTAYNEQFF. The CDR3 nucleotides are TGCGCCAGCAGCCAAGATAGGACAGCTTACAATGAGCAGTTCTTC. This rearrangement joins TRBV4-3 to TRBJ2-1; a weak D match, TRBD1 (6 bases). Germline CDR1 and CDR2: LGHNA and YSLEER. CDR3 length equals 15 residues. The V and J ends lost 0 bases and 4 bases respectively, with 10 bases between them.

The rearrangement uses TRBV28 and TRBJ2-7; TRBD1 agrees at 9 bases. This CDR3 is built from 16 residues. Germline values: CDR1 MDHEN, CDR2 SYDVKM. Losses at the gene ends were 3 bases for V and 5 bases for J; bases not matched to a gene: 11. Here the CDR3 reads CASSFWGTGTGNEQYF. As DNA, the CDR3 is TGTGCCAGCAGTTTTTGGGGGACCGGGACAGGGAACGAGCAGTACTTC.

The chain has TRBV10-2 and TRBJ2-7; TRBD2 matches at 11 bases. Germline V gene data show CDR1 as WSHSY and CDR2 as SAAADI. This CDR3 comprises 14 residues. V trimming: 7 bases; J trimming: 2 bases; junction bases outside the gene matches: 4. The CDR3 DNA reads TGCGCCAGCATGGGGACTAGCGGAGCCTACGAGCAGTACTTC. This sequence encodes CASMGTSGAYEQYF.

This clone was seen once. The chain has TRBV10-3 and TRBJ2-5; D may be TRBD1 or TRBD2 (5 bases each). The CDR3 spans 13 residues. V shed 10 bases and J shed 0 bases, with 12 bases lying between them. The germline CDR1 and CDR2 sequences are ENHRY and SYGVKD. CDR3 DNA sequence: TGTGCCACCCCGGGGACGTACCAAGAGACCCAGTACTTC. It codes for CATPGTYQETQYF.

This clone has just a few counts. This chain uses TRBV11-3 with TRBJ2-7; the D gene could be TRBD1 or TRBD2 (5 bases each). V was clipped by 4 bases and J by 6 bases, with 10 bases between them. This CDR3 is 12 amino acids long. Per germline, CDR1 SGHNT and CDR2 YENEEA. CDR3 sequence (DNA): TGTGCCAGCAGCTCCCGGGACGGCGAGCAGTACTTC. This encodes CASSSRDGEQYF.

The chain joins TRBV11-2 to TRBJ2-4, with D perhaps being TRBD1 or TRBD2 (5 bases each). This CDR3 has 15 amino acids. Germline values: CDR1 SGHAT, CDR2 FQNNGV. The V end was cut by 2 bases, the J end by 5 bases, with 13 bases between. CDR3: CASSLNRGRENIQYF. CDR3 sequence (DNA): TGTGCCAGCAGCTTAAACCGGGGCCGGGAAAACATTCAGTACTTC.